These T cell receptor beta chains were read from a single sample in a study of Ad26.COV2.S vaccination and SARS-CoV-2 variants. Data came from immunoSEQ multiplex PCR; TCRdb stores just in-frame clones and leaves some out. The sample lists fewer than 150,000 clones; 70% to 90% were seen once. The specimen was peripheral blood, collected after recovery from COVID-19. The receptors were gathered from a human donor who had recovered from COVID-19. The CDR3 runs from the conserved cysteine through the conserved F or W. D genes are given only for firm matches. Where a row states a size, it is once, few, many or the class of an expanded clone; other rows omit it.

clone_size: .
j_call: TRBJ1-2
d_call: .
cdr3_length: 14
v_call: TRBV11-2
cdr3_aa: CASSYYIGGRGYTF
cdr3_nt: TGTGCCAGCAGCTACTATATCGGGGGCCGAGGCTACACCTTC

clone_size: .
j_call: TRBJ1-2
d_call: .
cdr3_length: 15
v_call: TRBV19
cdr3_aa: CATRAGAYQNYGYTF
cdr3_nt: TGTGCCACCCGCGCGGGCGCCTACCAAAACTATGGCTACACCTTC

clone_size: .
j_call: TRBJ2-2
d_call: .
cdr3_length: 15
v_call: TRBV5-5
cdr3_aa: CASSPRDPSTGELFF
cdr3_nt: TGTGCCAGCAGCCCCCGGGACCCATCCACCGGGGAGCTGTTTTTT

clone_size: .
j_call: TRBJ2-5
d_call: TRBD2
cdr3_length: 16
v_call: TRBV5-1
cdr3_aa: CASSPRTSGSQETQYF
cdr3_nt: TGCGCCAGCAGCCCGCGGACTAGCGGGAGTCAAGAGACCCAGTACTTC

clone_size: .
j_call: TRBJ1-2
d_call: .
cdr3_length: 15
v_call: TRBV5-4
cdr3_aa: CASTLTLTGAYGYTF
cdr3_nt: TGTGCCAGCACTCTAACCCTGACAGGAGCCTATGGCTACACCTTC

clone_size: .
j_call: TRBJ1-1
d_call: .
cdr3_length: 15
v_call: TRBV28
cdr3_aa: CASSSEYSLNTEAFF
cdr3_nt: TGTGCCAGCAGTTCCGAATACAGTCTGAACACTGAAGCTTTCTTT

clone_size: .
j_call: TRBJ2-4
d_call: TRBD1
cdr3_length: 14
v_call: TRBV5-1
cdr3_aa: CASSLVGQGSIQYF
cdr3_nt: TGCGCCAGCAGCTTAGTCGGACAGGGAAGCATTCAGTACTTC

clone_size: .
j_call: TRBJ2-3
d_call: .
cdr3_length: 14
v_call: TRBV28
cdr3_aa: CASSLAGIIDTQYF
cdr3_nt: TGTGCCAGCAGTTTGGCAGGGATCATAGATACGCAGTATTTT

clone_size: .
j_call: TRBJ1-2
d_call: .
cdr3_length: 11
v_call: TRBV20-1
cdr3_aa: CSASTLRGYTF
cdr3_nt: TGCAGTGCTAGTACCTTACGTGGCTACACCTTC

clone_size: .
j_call: TRBJ1-3
d_call: .
cdr3_length: 15
v_call: TRBV19
cdr3_aa: CASSETSLSGNTIYF
cdr3_nt: TGTGCCAGTAGTGAAACAAGCCTCTCTGGAAACACCATATATTTT

clone_size: .
j_call: TRBJ1-4
d_call: .
cdr3_length: 16
v_call: TRBV28
cdr3_aa: CASSLQGISRNEKLFF
cdr3_nt: TGTGCCAGCAGTTTACAGGGTATCTCGCGGAATGAAAAACTGTTTTTT

clone_size: .
j_call: TRBJ1-3
d_call: .
cdr3_length: 15
v_call: TRBV18
cdr3_aa: CASSPDRTSGNTIYF
cdr3_nt: TGTGCCAGCTCACCTGACAGGACCTCTGGAAACACCATATATTTT

clone_size: .
j_call: TRBJ2-4
d_call: TRBD2
cdr3_length: 14
v_call: TRBV25-1
cdr3_aa: CASSEREGSSIQYF
cdr3_nt: TGTGCCAGCAGTGAAAGGGAGGGCTCTAGCATTCAGTACTTC

clone_size: .
j_call: TRBJ2-7
d_call: TRBD1
cdr3_length: 16
v_call: TRBV27
cdr3_aa: CASRPLGKQGTHEQYF
cdr3_nt: TGTGCCAGCAGGCCACTGGGGAAACAGGGGACCCACGAGCAGTACTTC

clone_size: .
j_call: TRBJ1-3
d_call: .
cdr3_length: 17
v_call: TRBV7-6
cdr3_aa: CASSLAQGTVSGNTIYF
cdr3_nt: TGTGCCAGCAGCTTAGCGCAGGGTACAGTCTCTGGAAACACCATATATTTT

clone_size: .
j_call: TRBJ1-5
d_call: TRBD1
cdr3_length: 13
v_call: TRBV28
cdr3_aa: CASSFGQGLPQHF
cdr3_nt: TGTGCCAGCAGTTTCGGACAGGGTTTACCCCAGCATTTT

clone_size: .
j_call: TRBJ1-1
d_call: .
cdr3_length: 12
v_call: TRBV7-2
cdr3_aa: CASRAYSGVSFF
cdr3_nt: TGTGCCAGCAGAGCTTATTCTGGTGTATCTTTCTTT

clone_size: once
j_call: TRBJ1-2
d_call: .
cdr3_length: 12
v_call: TRBV6-5
cdr3_aa: CAIRGQQRGYTF
cdr3_nt: TGTGCCATCCGCGGTCAACAGCGGGGCTACACCTTC

clone_size: .
j_call: TRBJ1-2
d_call: .
cdr3_length: 13
v_call: TRBV28
cdr3_aa: CASSFGANYGYTF
cdr3_nt: TGTGCCAGCAGTTTCGGTGCTAACTATGGCTACACCTTC

clone_size: .
j_call: TRBJ2-3
d_call: TRBD1
cdr3_length: 17
v_call: TRBV5-4
cdr3_aa: CASSTLRDRVETDTQYF
cdr3_nt: TGTGCCAGCTCGACCCTCCGGGACAGGGTGGAAACAGATACGCAGTATTTT

clone_size: .
j_call: TRBJ1-1
d_call: TRBD1
cdr3_length: 15
v_call: TRBV28
cdr3_aa: CASIIPGQANTEAFF
cdr3_nt: TGTGCCAGCATCATCCCTGGACAGGCTAACACTGAAGCTTTCTTT

clone_size: .
j_call: TRBJ2-4
d_call: TRBD1
cdr3_length: 18
v_call: TRBV28
cdr3_aa: CASSYPPGDRLPKNIQYF
cdr3_nt: TGTGCCAGCAGTTATCCCCCAGGGGACAGGCTCCCCAAAAACATTCAGTACTTC

clone_size: .
j_call: TRBJ2-5
d_call: TRBD2
cdr3_length: 17
v_call: TRBV28
cdr3_aa: CASSPRGGSGGKETQYF
cdr3_nt: TGTGCCAGCAGTCCTAGGGGGGGCAGCGGGGGCAAAGAGACCCAGTACTTC

clone_size: .
j_call: TRBJ2-5
d_call: TRBD2
cdr3_length: 12
v_call: TRBV19
cdr3_aa: CASSGGEETQYF
cdr3_nt: TGTGCCAGTAGTGGGGGGGAAGAGACCCAGTACTTC

clone_size: .
j_call: TRBJ2-3
d_call: TRBD2
cdr3_length: 14
v_call: TRBV5-1
cdr3_aa: CASSMGEGTDTQYF
cdr3_nt: TGCGCCAGCAGCATGGGGGAGGGGACAGATACGCAGTATTTT

clone_size: .
j_call: TRBJ2-3
d_call: TRBD2
cdr3_length: 18
v_call: TRBV15
cdr3_aa: CATREEAGGPGSTDTQYF
cdr3_nt: TGTGCCACCAGGGAGGAAGCGGGGGGGCCTGGGAGTACAGATACGCAGTATTTT

clone_size: .
j_call: TRBJ1-5
d_call: TRBD1
cdr3_length: 15
v_call: TRBV4-3
cdr3_aa: CASSQRTGQEQPQHF
cdr3_nt: TGCGCCAGCAGCCAACGGACAGGGCAAGAACAGCCCCAGCATTTT

clone_size: .
j_call: TRBJ2-7
d_call: TRBD1
cdr3_length: 14
v_call: TRBV5-1
cdr3_aa: CASSAGTGGYEQYF
cdr3_nt: TGCGCCAGCAGCGCGGGGACAGGCGGGTACGAGCAGTACTTC

clone_size: once
j_call: TRBJ1-5
d_call: .
cdr3_length: 13
v_call: TRBV20-1
cdr3_aa: CSASVEVGQPQHF
cdr3_nt: TGCAGTGCTAGTGTGGAGGTGGGACAGCCCCAGCATTTT

clone_size: .
j_call: TRBJ1-1
d_call: .
cdr3_length: 14
v_call: TRBV7-9
cdr3_aa: CASSSRELNTEAFF
cdr3_nt: TGTGCCAGCAGTAGCAGGGAACTGAACACTGAAGCTTTCTTT

clone_size: .
j_call: TRBJ2-3
d_call: .
cdr3_length: 14
v_call: TRBV2
cdr3_aa: CASSASGGSDTQYF
cdr3_nt: TGTGCCAGCAGTGCCTCTGGGGGTTCAGATACGCAGTATTTT

clone_size: .
j_call: TRBJ1-6
d_call: TRBD1
cdr3_length: 16
v_call: TRBV10-2
cdr3_aa: CASRDRGGGYNSPLHF
cdr3_nt: TGCGCCAGCAGGGACAGGGGCGGCGGATATAATTCACCCCTCCACTTT

clone_size: .
j_call: TRBJ1-2
d_call: TRBD1
cdr3_length: 14
v_call: TRBV28
cdr3_aa: CASSLGQGFRGYTF
cdr3_nt: TGTGCCAGCAGTTTGGGACAGGGGTTCCGGGGCTACACCTTC

clone_size: .
j_call: TRBJ1-2
d_call: .
cdr3_length: 14
v_call: TRBV4-3
cdr3_aa: CASSAQDSLYGYTF
cdr3_nt: TGCGCCAGCAGCGCCCAAGACAGTCTCTATGGCTACACCTTC

clone_size: .
j_call: TRBJ1-1
d_call: .
cdr3_length: 12
v_call: TRBV28
cdr3_aa: CASSLLSAEAFF
cdr3_nt: TGTGCCAGCAGTTTATTGTCGGCTGAAGCTTTCTTT

clone_size: .
j_call: TRBJ1-2
d_call: .
cdr3_length: 16
v_call: TRBV19
cdr3_aa: CASSVGSSWTNYGYTF
cdr3_nt: TGTGCCAGTAGTGTGGGTAGTTCCTGGACTAACTATGGCTACACCTTC

clone_size: .
j_call: TRBJ2-1
d_call: .
cdr3_length: 15
v_call: TRBV3-1/TRBV3-2
cdr3_aa: CASSPPGSKGNEQFF
cdr3_nt: TGTGCCAGCAGCCCCCCGGGATCTAAGGGAAATGAGCAGTTCTTC

clone_size: once
j_call: TRBJ1-2
d_call: .
cdr3_length: 15
v_call: TRBV6-5
cdr3_aa: CASTREQGGFIGYTF
cdr3_nt: TGTGCCAGCACCCGAGAACAGGGTGGTTTCATAGGCTACACCTTC

clone_size: .
j_call: TRBJ1-3
d_call: .
cdr3_length: 15
v_call: TRBV7-2
cdr3_aa: CASSLNRASGNTIYF
cdr3_nt: TGTGCCAGCAGCCTGAACAGGGCGAGTGGAAACACCATATATTTT

clone_size: .
j_call: TRBJ1-5
d_call: .
cdr3_length: 14
v_call: TRBV4-3
cdr3_aa: CASSPAGSNQPQHF
cdr3_nt: TGCGCCAGCAGCCCGGCGGGGAGCAATCAGCCCCAGCATTTT

clone_size: .
j_call: TRBJ2-5
d_call: .
cdr3_length: 13
v_call: TRBV11-2
cdr3_aa: CASSPAGSQTQYF
cdr3_nt: TGTGCCAGCAGCCCGGCAGGGAGCCAGACCCAGTACTTC

clone_size: .
j_call: TRBJ1-1
d_call: .
cdr3_length: 12
v_call: TRBV19
cdr3_aa: CASSKLGTEAFF
cdr3_nt: TGTGCCAGTAGTAAATTGGGGACTGAAGCTTTCTTT

clone_size: few
j_call: TRBJ1-5
d_call: .
cdr3_length: 13
v_call: TRBV3-1/TRBV3-2
cdr3_aa: CASSQQRNQPQHF
cdr3_nt: TGTGCCAGCAGCCAGCAGCGGAATCAGCCCCAGCATTTT

clone_size: .
j_call: TRBJ2-1
d_call: .
cdr3_length: 15
v_call: TRBV24-1
cdr3_aa: CATSDLLRDAEEQFF
cdr3_nt: TGTGCCACCAGTGATTTGCTTCGGGACGCTGAGGAGCAGTTCTTC

clone_size: .
j_call: TRBJ2-2
d_call: TRBD2
cdr3_length: 19
v_call: TRBV11-2
cdr3_aa: CASSLDLRRASGHTGELFF
cdr3_nt: TGTGCCAGCAGCTTAGATCTCCGGAGGGCTAGCGGTCACACCGGGGAGCTGTTTTTT

clone_size: .
j_call: TRBJ2-7
d_call: TRBD2
cdr3_length: 13
v_call: TRBV11-3
cdr3_aa: CASSLGREGEQYF
cdr3_nt: TGTGCCAGCAGCCTTGGACGGGAGGGCGAGCAGTACTTC

clone_size: .
j_call: TRBJ1-5
d_call: TRBD1
cdr3_length: 15
v_call: TRBV15
cdr3_aa: CATSNGRTGAQPQHF
cdr3_nt: TGTGCCACCAGCAACGGTCGGACAGGGGCCCAGCCCCAGCATTTT

clone_size: .
j_call: TRBJ2-7
d_call: .
cdr3_length: 13
v_call: TRBV6-5
cdr3_aa: CASSYSGPYEQYF
cdr3_nt: TGTGCCAGCAGTTACTCCGGGCCTTACGAGCAGTACTTC

clone_size: .
j_call: TRBJ2-1
d_call: TRBD2
cdr3_length: 15
v_call: TRBV18
cdr3_aa: CASSPPRGVPNEQFF
cdr3_nt: TGTGCCAGCTCACCACCGCGGGGGGTTCCGAATGAGCAGTTCTTC

clone_size: .
j_call: TRBJ1-3
d_call: .
cdr3_length: 13
v_call: TRBV18
cdr3_aa: CASSSGFRSTIYF
cdr3_nt: TGTGCCAGCTCATCAGGTTTTAGGAGCACCATATATTTT

clone_size: once
j_call: TRBJ1-1
d_call: .
cdr3_length: 15
v_call: TRBV14
cdr3_aa: CASSRSQGRNTEAFF
cdr3_nt: TGTGCCAGCAGCCGCTCTCAGGGGAGGAACACTGAAGCTTTCTTT

clone_size: .
j_call: TRBJ1-3
d_call: .
cdr3_length: 14
v_call: TRBV28
cdr3_aa: CASSFSGSGNTIYF
cdr3_nt: TGTGCCAGCAGTTTTTCAGGGAGTGGAAACACCATATATTTT